This TCR beta chain was captured in a study of CD4 T cells in relation to SARS-CoV-2 and coronaviruses. Trimming left V 4 bases short and J 4 bases short, with 17 bases between. Germline assignment: CDR1 SGHNT and CDR2 YYREEE (reference sequence). There are 15 residues in the CDR3. Assay: immunoSEQ multiplex PCR; the TCRdb copy retains only in-frame clones and omits some. The sample carries some 20,000 clones, over 60% recorded once. As regards this clone: Its antigen is undetermined.

CD4+ T cells from unexposed donors were obtained before the COVID-19 pandemic (2011-2018). Isolation of CD4+ T cells took place after approximately eleven days in culture. Testing used SARS-CoV-2 S/N and four cold-coronavirus spikes on unexposed-donor CD4+ T cells, cells permitting. Sequenced material: CD4+ T cells from PBMCs, cultured in vitro. The sequence derives from a human donor in good health. The chain joins TRBV5-4 to TRBJ2-5, with D perhaps matching TRBD2 (6 bases). CDR3 sequence (DNA): TGTGCCAGCAGCGCCCGGCCAGCGGGTGGAGAGACCCAGTACTTC. Protein product: CASSARPAGGETQYF.